The source of this T cell receptor (beta chain) is a study of T cells after posttransplantation cyclophosphamide. Study observations and caveats: Donor-recipient repertoire similarity was low at 1-2 months, rising over year one. Recipient CMV seropositivity and CMV reactivation strongly tracked TRB clonality.

The germline V gene encodes CDR1 SGDLS and CDR2 YYNGEE. V was clipped by 3 bases and J by 8 bases; unmatched bases: 6. The CDR3 has 14 residues. To note about this clone: The antigen remains unidentified.

Using immunoSEQ multiplex PCR, the repertoire was profiled, and TCRdb retains in-frame clones only, with some absent. The table has about 15,000 clones, over 60% seen once; the top ten hold approximately 1.2%. Sequenced material: memory CD4+ T cells sorted from PBMCs. The origin of this receptor is a man between 50 and 59 years old. V and J are TRBV9 and TRBJ1-4, with 8 positions matching TRBD1. DNA of the CDR3: TGTGCCAGCAGCGGACAGGGGCTAGGAGAAAAACTGTTTTTT. The encoded protein is CASSGQGLGEKLFF.